This T cell receptor (beta chain) was identified during a study of control samples from healthy donors and cancer patients. Germline CDR1 and CDR2: MGHRA and YSYEKL. This CDR3 is 16 amino acids long. The repertoire was sequenced with immunoSEQ multiplex PCR; TCRdb's copy has only in-frame clones and lacks some. The data show 150,000 to 200,000 clones, with approximately 96% seen just once and 0.85% to 1.3% held by the top ten. With regard to this clone: Sequence at one end of the junction differs from germline and may be a read error.

Sequenced sample: blood. The chain has TRBV4-1 and TRBJ2-3, with D possibly TRBD2 on 5 matching bases. The sequence derives from a woman in her twenties or thirties in good health. The CDR3 region is CASTQGGSPPTDTQYF. DNA for the CDR3: TGCGCCAGCACCCAAGGAGGATCTCCCCCCACAGATACGCAGTATTTT.